This entry lists 31 T cell receptor delta chains sequenced from one sample in a study of gamma-delta T cells after stem cell transplantation. TCRdb reprocessed the RT-PCR reads through CATT. This sample has thousands of delta-chain clones; approximately 1.8% occur once, and the top ten carry approximately 35%. The sequencing input was gamma-delta T cells. The receptor set was obtained from a human donor. It is not recorded whose cells these are; they may come from a transplant donor.

Worth noting for this clone: This DNA translates differently at residue 11 from the TCRdb protein, which is that of a much larger clone; a read error is likely, and the protein shown is the DNA's own translation. This chain links TRDV2 with TRDJ3; TRDD3 matches at 8 bases. Trimming cost V 0 bases and J 2 bases; bases outside gene matches: 8. CDR1 and CDR2 (germline): GEAIGNYY, EKD. The CDR3 covers 19 residues. The CDR3 is CACDTVGDTSTWDTRQMFF. DNA of the CDR3: TGTGCCTGTGACACCGTAGGGGATACCAGCACCTGGGACACCCGACAGATGTTTTTC.

V usage is TRDV2 and J usage is TRDJ3, with 12 nucleotides matching TRDD3. Germline CDR1 GEAIGNYY, CDR2 EKD. Losses at the gene ends were 1 base for V and 0 bases for J; bases not matched to a gene: 12. The CDR3 is made up of 22 amino acids. DNA for the CDR3: TGTGCCTGTGACACGGTTGAATATACTGGGGGATACCACTCCTGGGACACCCGACAGATGTTTTTC. This codes for CACDTVEYTGGYHSWDTRQMFF.

A few counts support this clone. TCRdb assigns this DNA the protein of a much larger clone, which departs from its translation at residue 4; this likely reflects a read error, and the protein shown comes from translating the DNA. The chain uses TRDV2 and TRDJ1, with 12 bases aligning to TRDD3. This CDR3 contains 22 residues. From germline, CDR1 is GEAIGNYY and CDR2 EKD. The DNA of the CDR3 is TGTGCCTGTGGCACCGTCTACGAGCCATTTCTGGGGGATACGGAGAACACCGATAAACTCATCTTT. Its protein is CACGTVYEPFLGDTENTDKLIF.

This clone was counted only a few times. The protein recorded in TCRdb matches a much larger clone and deviates from this DNA's translation at residue 5, suggesting a read error; the protein here is obtained by translating the DNA. The chain carries TRDV2 and TRDJ3; 12 bases fit TRDD3. Per germline, CDR1 GEAIGNYY and CDR2 EKD. This CDR3 has 20 residues. V gave up 3 bases and J gave up 0 bases; unmatched junction bases: 8. CDR3 nucleotide sequence: TGTGCCTGTGACGCCGTACTGGGGGATACAATCTCCTGGGACACCCGACAGATGTTTTTC. Amino acid sequence: CACDAVLGDTISWDTRQMFF.

This clone turned up a few times. The chain has TRDV2 and TRDJ1; the match to TRDD3 covers 12 bases. Trimming took 2 bases from V and 0 from J; bases not matched to a gene: 6. CDR3 length: 17 residues. CDR1 and CDR2 from the germline V gene are GEAIGNYY and EKD. In DNA form, the CDR3 reads TGTGCCTGTGACATTCTGGGGGATACGCGGGACACCGATAAACTCATCTTT. Its protein is CACDILGDTRDTDKLIF.

This clone was recorded a few times. TCRdb's entry gives the protein of a much larger clone, which mismatches this DNA's translation at residue 4, likely from a read error; the protein reported here is translated from the DNA. The V and J genes are TRDV2 and TRDJ1; TRDD3 aligns across 12 bases. CDR1 and CDR2 from the germline V gene are GEAIGNYY and EKD. This CDR3 comprises 19 residues. As DNA, the CDR3 is TGTGCCTGTGGCACCGTGGCTATACTGGGGGATACTAAGCCCGATAAACTCATCTTT. Translated: CACGTVAILGDTKPDKLIF.

Comments on this clone: The TCRdb protein, from a much larger clone, departs from this DNA's translation at residue 8, likely by read error; the protein shown derives from the DNA. The chain has TRDV2 and TRDJ1; TRDD3 agrees at 10 bases. This CDR3 spans 18 amino acids. After removal of 0 bases from V and 2 bases from J, the junction contained 11 bases not matched to a gene. Germline lookup yields CDR1 GEAIGNYY and CDR2 EKD. The CDR3 loop reads CACDTLNRGDTQTDKLIF. CDR3 bases: TGTGCCTGTGACACCTTAAACCGGGGGGATACGCAAACCGATAAACTCATCTTT.

To note about this clone: A far larger clone is only one base removed, so a read error is likely. Other DNA sequences in this sample translate to the same CDR3. V usage is TRDV2 and J usage is TRDJ1; the match to TRDD3 covers 12 bases. In germline, CDR1 is GEAIGNYY, CDR2 EKD. CDR3 length: 22 residues. The CDR3 bases are TGTGCCTGTGACATTCTGGGGGATACGCGGGACCGCAAGGACGTTTACACTGATAAACTCATCTTT. This gives the protein CACDILGDTRDRKDVYTDKLIF.

A remark on this clone: This DNA's translation and the protein TCRdb lists, from a much larger clone, do not match at residue 9, likely due to a read error; the protein shown is translated from the DNA. The chain uses TRDV2 and TRDJ1; TRDD3 is a possible D gene (6 bases). Per germline, CDR1 GEAIGNYY and CDR2 EKD. With 1 base removed from V and 2 bases from J, the gap between germline ends came to 13 bases. The CDR3 is 15 residues long. The CDR3 DNA reads TGTGCCTGTGACACGTTGGGGATGGAGACCGATAAACTCATCTTT. This encodes CACDTLGMETDKLIF.

About this clone: This likely came from a read error, as a far larger clone is one base away. The sample has other DNA sequences that encode this CDR3 too. The V gene is TRDV2, the J gene TRDJ1; 9 nucleotides match TRDD3. Germline lookup yields CDR1 GEAIGNYY and CDR2 EKD. The CDR3 has 14 amino acids. CDR3 sequence: CACDTWGMVDKLIF. The CDR3 bases are TGTGCTTGTGACACCTGGGGGATGGTCGATAAACTCATCTTT.

This clone was seen a handful of times. Within the sample, other DNA sequences also encode this same CDR3. The V and J genes are TRDV2 and TRDJ1; D may be TRDD3 (6 bases). V lost 1 base to trimming and J lost 1 base, with 12 bases between them. In germline, CDR1 is GEAIGNYY, CDR2 EKD. This CDR3 spans 15 amino acids. CDR3 residues: CACDTVGGPTDKLIF. The CDR3 coding sequence is TGTGCCTGTGACACGGTCGGGGGACCCACCGATAAACTCATCTTT.

This clone was seen a few times. This DNA translates differently at residue 7 from the TCRdb protein, which is that of a much larger clone; a read error is likely, and the protein shown is the DNA's own translation. The chain uses TRDV2 and TRDJ1, with 10 bases aligning to TRDD3. V dropped 0 bases and J dropped 2; count of bases not matched to a gene: 11. The CDR3 loop spans 18 amino acids. Germline loops: CDR1 GEAIGNYY, CDR2 EKD. CDR3 bases: TGTGCCTGTGACACCGTCGGCAAAACTGGGGGATTTACCGATAAACTCATCTTT. Protein: CACDTVGKTGGFTDKLIF.

On this clone itself: The TCRdb protein, from a much larger clone, departs from this DNA's translation at residue 13, likely by read error; the protein shown derives from the DNA. The V gene is TRDV2, the J gene TRDJ3; tentatively, D is TRDD3 (6 bases). V lost 0 bases, J lost 2 bases, and 25 bases lay in between. CDR3 length: 22 residues. CDR1 GEAIGNYY and CDR2 EKD come from the germline V gene. DNA of the CDR3: TGTGCCTGTGACACCGGGGGTATTTTGACGGGGGAAGAGCCCTGGGACACCCGACAGATGTTTTTC. Translation gives CACDTGGILTGEEPWDTRQMFF.

Turning to this clone: TCRdb's protein, taken from a much larger clone, differs from this DNA's translation at residue 3, likely owing to a read error; the protein displayed comes from the DNA. The chain uses TRDV2 and TRDJ1, with 12 bases matching TRDD3. This CDR3 spans 18 amino acids. Germline V gene lookup returns CDR1 GEAIGNYY and CDR2 EKD. The CDR3 is CAFDTLNLGDTQTDKLIF. In nucleotides, the CDR3 is TGTGCCTTTGACACCTTAAACCTGGGGGATACGCAAACCGATAAACTCATCTTT.

This clone was observed a few times. A far larger clone is a single base away, which makes a read error likely. The chain links TRDV2 to TRDJ1; TRDD3 aligns across 11 bases. The trim removed 0 bases at V and 2 bases at J, leaving 31 bases unmatched. In germline, CDR1 is GEAIGNYY, CDR2 EKD. The length of the CDR3 is 25 residues. The CDR3 loop is CACDTLNPPILGDRGPDRMTDKLIF. The CDR3 nucleotides are TGTGCCTGTGACACCTTAAATCCTCCCATACTGGGGGATAGGGGACCAGACCGTATGACCGATAAACTCATCTTT.

Regarding this clone: This likely stems from a read error, as it lies one base from a far larger clone. In the same sample, other DNA sequences code for this CDR3. The chain carries TRDV2 and TRDJ3; tentative D call: TRDD3 (6 bases). Germline CDR1 GEAIGNYY, CDR2 EKD. This CDR3 contains 19 residues. This chain's CDR3 is CACDPPGDLSSWDTRQMFF. CDR3 nucleotide sequence: TGTGCCTGTGACCCCCCTGGGGATTTAAGCTCCTGGGACACTCGACAGATGTTTTTC.

Concerning this clone itself: A far larger clone is one nucleotide away, so this likely arose from a read error. Other DNA sequences within the sample encode an identical CDR3. The chain employs TRDV2 and TRDJ1, with TRDD3 matching over 9 bases. The CDR3 length is 17 residues. Germline V gene lookup returns CDR1 GEAIGNYY and CDR2 EKD. CDR3 protein: CACDTVGDIRSTDKLIF. CDR3 sequence (DNA): TGTGCCTGCGACACAGTGGGGGATATAAGGTCCACCGATAAACTCATCTTT.

As regards this clone: TCRdb shows a much larger clone's protein in place of this DNA's translation, and the two differ at residue 5, likely through a read error; the protein shown is translated from the DNA. V gene TRDV2 combines with J gene TRDJ1; the match to TRDD3 covers 13 bases. CDR3 length: 20 residues. Germline V gives CDR1 GEAIGNYY, CDR2 EKD. The CDR3 spells CACDPVLLGDTRGYTDKLIF. For the CDR3, the DNA is TGTGCCTGTGACCCCGTACTACTGGGGGATACGCGGGGGTACACCGATAAACTCATCTTC.

Regarding this clone: A read error may be the cause here, since a much bigger clone is one base away. CDR3 coding DNA: TGTGCCTGTGACATTTTACTGGGGGATACGGAGAAACTCACCTTT. It yields the protein CACDILLGDTEKLTF. The gene calls are TRDV2 and TRDJ1; TRDD3 aligns across 13 bases. This CDR3 has 15 amino acids. CDR1 is GEAIGNYY and CDR2 is EKD in the germline V gene.

This clone is termed medium-sized. This same CDR3 is encoded by further DNA sequences in the sample. This chain's CDR3 is CACDTISGGGASWDTRQMFF. CDR3 coding DNA: TGTGCCTGTGACACTATTTCTGGGGGAGGCGCTTCCTGGGACACCCGACAGATGTTTTTC. V and J are TRDV2 and TRDJ3, with 8 nucleotides matching TRDD3. Germline trimming cut 1 base from V and 1 base from J; bases unmatched to any gene: 11. Per the germline V gene, CDR1 is GEAIGNYY and CDR2 is EKD. This CDR3 contains 20 residues.

On this clone: The protein TCRdb lists belongs to a much larger clone and differs from this DNA's translation at residue 4, which points to a read error; the protein shown is made from the DNA. The rearrangement uses TRDV2 and TRDJ3, with 12 bases that match TRDD3. In germline, CDR1 is GEAIGNYY, CDR2 EKD. The CDR3 loop spans 20 amino acids. The CDR3 is CACGTVLGDTISWDTRQMFF. The CDR3 DNA sequence: TGTGCCTGTGGCACCGTACTGGGGGATACAATCTCCTGGGACACCCGACAGATGTTTTTC.

This clone was seen repeatedly, ten times or more. A far larger clone is just one base off, so this is likely a read error. Other DNA variants within this sample encode the same CDR3. The chain uses TRDV2 and TRDJ1; possibly TRDD3 for D (5 bases). This CDR3 spans 15 amino acids. Germline CDR1 and CDR2: GEAIGNYY and EKD. The CDR3 region is CACDTVGENTDKLIF. The DNA of the CDR3 is TGTGCCTGTGACACGGTCGGGGAGAACACCGATAAACTCATCTTC.

As regards this clone: A single base is all that separates this from a far larger clone, so a read error is likely. The same CDR3 can be traced to other DNA sequences in this sample. The chain is built from TRDV2 and TRDJ1; tentative D call: TRDD3 (6 bases). CDR3 length: 16 residues. Germline-derived CDR1 and CDR2 are GEAIGNYY and EKD. CDR3 bases: TGTGCCTGCGACACCGTTGGGGGGGGAAACACCGATAAACTCATCTTT. This encodes CACDTVGGGNTDKLIF.

This chain connects TRDV2 to TRDJ3, with TRDD3 matching 7 bases. The germline V gene has CDR1 GEAIGNYY and CDR2 EKD. V gave up 1 base and J gave up 6 bases; unmatched junction bases: 8. The CDR3 is 17 amino acids. The CDR3 bases are TGTGCCTGTGACACGGTGGGGGACCCAGAGGACACCCGACAGATGTTTTTC. Translation: CACDTVGDPEDTRQMFF.

Sample share makes this clone medium-sized. Within the sample, other DNA sequences also encode this same CDR3. CDR3 nucleotide sequence: TGTGCCTGTGACACCGTTATTGGGTGGGGGATTTACCCGGCCGATAAACTCATCTTT. This sequence encodes CACDTVIGWGIYPADKLIF. The chain combines TRDV2 with TRDJ1; 8 nucleotides agree with TRDD3. This CDR3 comprises 19 residues. Germline-derived CDR1 and CDR2 are GEAIGNYY and EKD. Trimming removed 0 bases from V and 3 bases from J; junction bases left unmatched: 17.

Note on this clone: TCRdb has a much larger clone's protein, which differs at residue 16 from the translation of this DNA, likely because of a read error; what is shown is the protein translated from the DNA. This chain connects TRDV2 to TRDJ1; 9 nucleotides agree with TRDD3. The J segment lost 9 bases and the V segment lost 1 base, leaving 23 bases of the junction unmatched. Per germline, CDR1 GEAIGNYY and CDR2 EKD. The CDR3 consists of 19 residues. CDR3 region: CACDTVLGDTRRSENQLIF. CDR3 bases: TGTGCCTGTGACACGGTACTGGGGGACACCAGGAGGTCTGAGAATCAACTCATCTTT.

On this clone: For this DNA, TCRdb reports the protein of a much larger clone, which diverges at residue 4, most likely from a read error; the protein presented here is translated directly from the DNA. The CDR3 region has the DNA TGTGCCTGTGGCACAGTGGGGGATATAAGGTCCACCGATAAACTCATCTTT. Protein product: CACGTVGDIRSTDKLIF. The chain uses TRDV2 and TRDJ1; 9 bases fit TRDD3. Germline V gene lookup returns CDR1 GEAIGNYY and CDR2 EKD. The CDR3 consists of 17 residues. V lost 5 bases, J lost 1 base, and 13 bases stayed unmatched.

Remarks on this clone: This likely traces to a read error, being one base from a far larger clone. Other DNA sequences in the same sample also yield this CDR3. The rearrangement uses TRDV2 and TRDJ1; TRDD3 is a possible D gene (5 bases). Germline V gene lookup returns CDR1 GEAIGNYY and CDR2 EKD. The CDR3 covers 14 residues. CDR3 region: CACDPLGRPDKLIF. The CDR3, as DNA: TGTGCCTGTGACCCCCTGGGCAGGCCCGACAAACTCATCTTT.

Comments on this clone: A far larger clone lies a single base away; this is likely a read error. The sample carries other DNA sequences with the same CDR3. V is TRDV2 and J is TRDJ1; no reliable D call. CDR1 GEAIGNYY and CDR2 EKD come from the germline V gene. The CDR3 has 15 residues. V was clipped by 4 bases and J by 4 bases, with 18 bases between them. CDR3 sequence: CACDTLGTANDKLIF. The CDR3 DNA follows: TGTGCCTGTGATACCCTCGGGACGGCCAACGATAAACTCATCTTT.

This clone was counted a few times. The likely explanation is a read error, given a far larger clone one base away. The same CDR3 can be traced to other DNA sequences in this sample. The rearrangement joins TRDV2 to TRDJ1, with TRDD3 identical over 8 bases. V was pared by 1 base and J by 3 bases, with 6 bases of the junction left unmatched. The CDR3 covers 15 residues. Germline CDR1 GEAIGNYY, CDR2 EKD. This CDR3 is CACDTLGGEPDKLIF. The CDR3 DNA sequence: TGTGCCTGTGACACACTGGGGGGGGAGCCCGATAAACTCATCTTT.

Remarks on this clone: This is likely an artifact of a read error, given a far larger clone one base away. This sample also contains other DNA sequences that code for the same CDR3. The V call is TRDV2, the J call TRDJ1; 8 positions match TRDD3. CDR1 GEAIGNYY and CDR2 EKD come from the germline V gene. The CDR3 is 14 residues long. The CDR3 DNA reads as TGTGCCTGTGACATAATTGGGGGATCCGATAAGCTCATCTTT. Translating it yields CACDIIGGSDKLIF.